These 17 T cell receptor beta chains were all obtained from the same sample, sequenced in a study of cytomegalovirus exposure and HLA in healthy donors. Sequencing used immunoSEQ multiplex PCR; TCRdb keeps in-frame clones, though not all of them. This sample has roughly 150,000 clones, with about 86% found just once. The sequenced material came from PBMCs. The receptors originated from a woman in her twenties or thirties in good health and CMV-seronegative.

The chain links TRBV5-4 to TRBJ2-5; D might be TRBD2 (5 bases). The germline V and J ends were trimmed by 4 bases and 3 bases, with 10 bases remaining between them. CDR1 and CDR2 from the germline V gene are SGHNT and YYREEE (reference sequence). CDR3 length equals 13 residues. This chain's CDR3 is CASSPDSEETQYF. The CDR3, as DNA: TGTGCCAGCAGCCCGGACTCAGAAGAGACCCAGTACTTC.

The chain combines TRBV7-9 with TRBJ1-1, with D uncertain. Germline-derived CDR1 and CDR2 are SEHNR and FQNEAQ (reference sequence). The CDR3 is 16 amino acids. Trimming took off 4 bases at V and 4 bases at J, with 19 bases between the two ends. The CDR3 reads CASSSSDSGRGTEAFF. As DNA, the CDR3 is TGTGCCAGCAGCTCCTCGGATTCCGGGCGTGGCACTGAAGCTTTCTTT.

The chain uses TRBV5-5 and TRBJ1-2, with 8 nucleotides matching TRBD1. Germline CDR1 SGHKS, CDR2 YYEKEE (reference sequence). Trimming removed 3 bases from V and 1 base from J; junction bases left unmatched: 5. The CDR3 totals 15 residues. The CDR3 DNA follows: TGTGCCAGCAGCTCCCAGGGGGCGAATAACTATGGCTACACCTTC. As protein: CASSSQGANNYGYTF.

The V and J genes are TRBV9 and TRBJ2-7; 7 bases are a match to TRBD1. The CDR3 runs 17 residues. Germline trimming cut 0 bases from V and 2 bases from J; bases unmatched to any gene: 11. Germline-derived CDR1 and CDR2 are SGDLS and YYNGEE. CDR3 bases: TGTGCCAGCAGCGTAGAAGCGTTTCCGGGACAGACCTACGAGCAGTACTTC. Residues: CASSVEAFPGQTYEQYF.

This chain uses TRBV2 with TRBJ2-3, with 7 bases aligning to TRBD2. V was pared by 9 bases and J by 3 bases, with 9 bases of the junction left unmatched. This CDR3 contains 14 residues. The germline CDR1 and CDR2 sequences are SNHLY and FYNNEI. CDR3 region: CASTQRGGTDTQYF. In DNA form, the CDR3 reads TGTGCCAGTACTCAGCGGGGCGGGACAGATACGCAGTATTTT.

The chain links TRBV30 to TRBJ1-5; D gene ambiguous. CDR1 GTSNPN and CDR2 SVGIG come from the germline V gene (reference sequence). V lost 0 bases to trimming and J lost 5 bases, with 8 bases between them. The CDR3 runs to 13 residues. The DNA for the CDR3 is TGTGCCTGGAGTGTTGGAGCCGATCAGCCCCAGCATTTT. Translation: CAWSVGADQPQHF.

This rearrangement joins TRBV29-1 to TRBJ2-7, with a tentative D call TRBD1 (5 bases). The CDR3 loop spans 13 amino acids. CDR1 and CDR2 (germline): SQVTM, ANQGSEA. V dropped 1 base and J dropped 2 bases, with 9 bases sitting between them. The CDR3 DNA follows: TGCAGCGTTGAAGCCTCAGGGACCTACGAGCAGTACTTC. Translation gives CSVEASGTYEQYF.

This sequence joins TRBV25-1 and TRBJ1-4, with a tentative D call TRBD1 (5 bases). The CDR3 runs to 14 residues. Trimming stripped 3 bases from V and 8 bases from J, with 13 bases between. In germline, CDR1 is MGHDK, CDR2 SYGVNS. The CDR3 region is CASSDGVGVEKLFF. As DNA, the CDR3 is TGTGCCAGCAGTGATGGAGTGGGGGTGGAAAAACTGTTTTTT.

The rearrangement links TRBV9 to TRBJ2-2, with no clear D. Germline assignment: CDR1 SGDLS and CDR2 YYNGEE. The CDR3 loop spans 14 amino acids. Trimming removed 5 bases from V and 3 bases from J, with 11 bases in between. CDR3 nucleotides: TGTGCCAGCAGTCTTTTGGATCACACCGGGGAGCTGTTTTTT. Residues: CASSLLDHTGELFF. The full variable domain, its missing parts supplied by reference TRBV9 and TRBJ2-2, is DSGVTQTPKHLITATGQRVTLRCSPRSGDLSVYWYQQSLDQGLQFLIQYYNGEERAKGNILERFSAQQFPDLHSELNLSSLELGDSALYFCASSLLDHTGELFFGEGSRLTVL.

CDR3 DNA: TGCGCCAGCAGCCAAGACGGGAACTATGGCTACACCTTC. Its protein product is CASSQDGNYGYTF. The V gene is TRBV4-1, the J gene TRBJ1-2; D unresolved. Trimming removed 0 bases at V and 2 bases at J, with 4 bases between. From germline, CDR1 is MGHRA and CDR2 YSYEKL. This CDR3 is 13 amino acids long.

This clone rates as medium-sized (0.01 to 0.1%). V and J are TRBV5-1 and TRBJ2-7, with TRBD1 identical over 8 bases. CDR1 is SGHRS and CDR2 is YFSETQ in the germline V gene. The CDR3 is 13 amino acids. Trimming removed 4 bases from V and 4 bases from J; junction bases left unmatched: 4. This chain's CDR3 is CASSDRGGYEQYF. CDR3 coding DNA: TGCGCCAGCAGCGACAGGGGCGGGTACGAGCAGTACTTC.

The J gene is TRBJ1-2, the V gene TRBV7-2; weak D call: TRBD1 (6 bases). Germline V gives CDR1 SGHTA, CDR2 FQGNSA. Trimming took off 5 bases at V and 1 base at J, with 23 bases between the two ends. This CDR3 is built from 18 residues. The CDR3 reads CASSKTRTEPFNNYGYTF. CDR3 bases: TGTGCCAGCAGCAAGACCCGGACAGAACCCTTTAATAACTATGGCTACACCTTC.

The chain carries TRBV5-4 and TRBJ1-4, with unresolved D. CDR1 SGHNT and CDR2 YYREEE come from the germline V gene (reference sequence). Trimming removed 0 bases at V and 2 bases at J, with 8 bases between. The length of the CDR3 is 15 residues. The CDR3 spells CASSLVGRTNEKLFF. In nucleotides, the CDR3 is TGTGCCAGCAGCTTGGTGGGCAGGACTAATGAAAAACTGTTTTTT.

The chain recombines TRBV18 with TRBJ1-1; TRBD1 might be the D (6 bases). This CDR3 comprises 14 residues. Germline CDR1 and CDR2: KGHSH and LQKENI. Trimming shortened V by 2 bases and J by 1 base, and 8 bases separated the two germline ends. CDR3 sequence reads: CASSPYRANTEAFF. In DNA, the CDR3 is TGTGCCAGCTCACCATACAGGGCGAACACTGAAGCTTTCTTT.

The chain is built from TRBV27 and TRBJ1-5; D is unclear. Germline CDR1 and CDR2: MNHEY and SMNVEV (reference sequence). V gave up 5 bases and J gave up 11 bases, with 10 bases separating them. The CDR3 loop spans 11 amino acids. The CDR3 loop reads CASSPTLAQHF. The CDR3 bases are TGTGCCAGCAGTCCTACCCTGGCCCAGCATTTT.

The CDR3 DNA follows: TGTGCCAGCAGCTTAGTTGGAGGAAATGGCAATCAGCCCCAGCATTTT. This translates into CASSLVGGNGNQPQHF. The genes are TRBV7-9 and TRBJ1-5; no clear D gene. Germline loops: CDR1 SEHNR, CDR2 FQNEAQ (reference sequence). This CDR3 has 16 residues. Deletions cut 1 base from V and 2 bases from J, with 12 bases between.

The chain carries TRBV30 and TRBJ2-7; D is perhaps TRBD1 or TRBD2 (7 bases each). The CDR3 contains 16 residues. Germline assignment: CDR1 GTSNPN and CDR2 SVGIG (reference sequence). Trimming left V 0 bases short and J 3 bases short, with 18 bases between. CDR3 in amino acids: CAWSVGGTALYYEQYF. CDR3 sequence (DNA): TGTGCCTGGAGTGTGGGGGGGACAGCGCTATACTACGAGCAGTACTTC.